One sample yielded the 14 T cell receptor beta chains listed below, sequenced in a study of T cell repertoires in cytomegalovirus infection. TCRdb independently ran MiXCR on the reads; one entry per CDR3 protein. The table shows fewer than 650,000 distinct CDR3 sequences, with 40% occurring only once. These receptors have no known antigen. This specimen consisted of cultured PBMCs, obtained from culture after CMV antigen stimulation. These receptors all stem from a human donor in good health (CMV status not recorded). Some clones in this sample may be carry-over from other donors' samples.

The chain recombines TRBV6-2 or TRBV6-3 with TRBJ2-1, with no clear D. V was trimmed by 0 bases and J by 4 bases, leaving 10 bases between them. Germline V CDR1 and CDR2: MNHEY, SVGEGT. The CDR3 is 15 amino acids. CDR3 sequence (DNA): TGTGCCAGCAGTTACTCGACGCTAGTTTACAATGAGCAGTTCTTC. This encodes CASSYSTLVYNEQFF.

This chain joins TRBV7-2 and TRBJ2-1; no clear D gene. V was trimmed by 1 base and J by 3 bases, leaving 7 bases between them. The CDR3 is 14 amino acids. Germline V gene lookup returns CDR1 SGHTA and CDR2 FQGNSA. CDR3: CASSLVPLYNEQFF. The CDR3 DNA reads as TGTGCCAGCAGCTTAGTACCGCTCTACAATGAGCAGTTCTTC.

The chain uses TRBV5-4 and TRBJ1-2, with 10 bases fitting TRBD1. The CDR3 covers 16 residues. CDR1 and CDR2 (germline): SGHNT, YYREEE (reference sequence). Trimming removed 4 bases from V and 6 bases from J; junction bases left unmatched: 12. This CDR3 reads CASSIVPGQGPDGYTF. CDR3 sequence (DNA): TGTGCCAGCAGCATCGTCCCGGGACAGGGGCCGGATGGCTACACCTTC. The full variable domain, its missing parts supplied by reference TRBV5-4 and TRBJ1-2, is ETGVTQSPTHLIKTRGQQVTLRCSSQSGHNTVSWYQQALGQGPQFIFQYYREEENGRGNFPPRFSGLQFPNYSSELNVNALELDDSALYLCASSIVPGQGPDGYTFGSGTRLTVV.

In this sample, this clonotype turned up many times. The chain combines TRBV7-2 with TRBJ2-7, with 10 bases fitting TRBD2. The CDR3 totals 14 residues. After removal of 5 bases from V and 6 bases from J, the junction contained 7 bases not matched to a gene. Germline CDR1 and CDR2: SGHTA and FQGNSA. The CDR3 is CASSRGLAGVEQYF. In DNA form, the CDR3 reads TGTGCCAGCAGCCGTGGGCTAGCGGGAGTCGAGCAGTACTTC.

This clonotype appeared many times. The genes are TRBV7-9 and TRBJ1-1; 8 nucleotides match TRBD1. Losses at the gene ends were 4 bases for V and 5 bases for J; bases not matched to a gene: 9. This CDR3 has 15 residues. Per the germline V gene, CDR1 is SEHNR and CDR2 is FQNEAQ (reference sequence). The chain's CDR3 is CASSSRTGKGTEAFF. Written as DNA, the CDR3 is TGTGCCAGCAGCTCAAGGACAGGGAAGGGGACTGAAGCTTTCTTT.

The CDR3 DNA follows: TGTGCCAGCAGCGTGGGACTTTGGGATGGAAACACCATATATTTT. Translation: CASSVGLWDGNTIYF. The chain employs TRBV2 and TRBJ1-3; D perhaps matches TRBD1 (5 bases). The CDR3 contains 15 residues. The ends were cut back, 6 bases at V and 3 bases at J, with 15 bases in the middle. CDR1 and CDR2 (germline): SNHLY, FYNNEI.

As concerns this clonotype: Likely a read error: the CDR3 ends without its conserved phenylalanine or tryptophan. The CDR3 here is CASSSTGYGYTV. CDR3 in DNA: TGTGCCAGCAGTTCTACGGGATATGGCTACACCGTC. The rearrangement links TRBV12-3 or TRBV12-4 to TRBJ1-2; D is undetermined. The CDR3 runs 12 residues. Trimming took off 4 bases at V and 5 bases at J, with 8 bases between the two ends.

The CDR3 protein is CASQFTERKIQYF. As DNA, the CDR3 is TGTGCCAGCCAATTCACGGAGCGTAAAATTCAGTACTTC. This chain joins TRBV6-2 or TRBV6-3 and TRBJ2-4; D not certain. This CDR3 spans 13 amino acids. The ends were cut back, 8 bases at V and 10 bases at J, with 18 bases in the middle. CDR1 MNHEY and CDR2 SVGEGT come from the germline V gene.

The CDR3 DNA is TGTGCCAGCAGCTCCGAGAGGACGGTGATCACAGATACGCAGTATTTT. This encodes CASSSERTVITDTQYF. This rearrangement joins TRBV7-9 to TRBJ2-3; D gene uncertain. The CDR3 covers 16 residues. Trimming took off 4 bases at V and 2 bases at J, with 16 bases between the two ends. Germline loops: CDR1 SEHNR, CDR2 FQNEAQ (reference sequence). Using reference TRBV7-9 and TRBJ2-3 for the parts outside the CDR3, the full variable domain is DTGVSQNPRHKITKRGQNVTFRCDPISEHNRLYWYRQTLGQGPEFLTYFQNEAQLEKSRLLSDRFSAERPKGSFSTLEIQRTEQGDSAMYLCASSSERTVITDTQYFGPGTRLTVL.

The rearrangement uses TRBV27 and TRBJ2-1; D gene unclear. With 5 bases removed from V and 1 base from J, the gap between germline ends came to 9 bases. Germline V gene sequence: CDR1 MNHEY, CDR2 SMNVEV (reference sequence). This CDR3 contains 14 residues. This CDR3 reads CASSRVGSYNEQFF. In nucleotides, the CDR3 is TGTGCCAGCAGTCGGGTCGGTTCCTACAATGAGCAGTTCTTC.

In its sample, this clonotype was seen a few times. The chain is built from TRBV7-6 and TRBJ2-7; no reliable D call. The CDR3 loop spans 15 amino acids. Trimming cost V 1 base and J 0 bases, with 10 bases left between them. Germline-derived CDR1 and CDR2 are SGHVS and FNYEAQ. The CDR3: CASSLGIRSSYEQYF. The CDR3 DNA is TGTGCCAGCAGCTTAGGAATTAGGAGCTCCTACGAGCAGTACTTC.

The CDR3 coding sequence is TGTGCCAGCAGTGAACTCGCAGCCCCCGGGGGAGAGACCCAGTACTTC. Protein product: CASSELAAPGGETQYF. The V call is TRBV6-1, the J call TRBJ2-5; D perhaps matches TRBD2 (6 bases). Germline-derived CDR1 and CDR2 are MNHNS and SASEGT. V lost 2 bases and J lost 4, with 17 bases in between. The CDR3 is 16 amino acids.

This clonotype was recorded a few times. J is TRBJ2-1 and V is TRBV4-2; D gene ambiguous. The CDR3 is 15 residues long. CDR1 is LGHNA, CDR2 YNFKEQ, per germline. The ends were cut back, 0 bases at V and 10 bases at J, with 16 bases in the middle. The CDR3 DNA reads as TGTGCCAGCAGCCAAGAGCTGCCCCTGCCCGGGGAGCAGTTCTTC. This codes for CASSQELPLPGEQFF.

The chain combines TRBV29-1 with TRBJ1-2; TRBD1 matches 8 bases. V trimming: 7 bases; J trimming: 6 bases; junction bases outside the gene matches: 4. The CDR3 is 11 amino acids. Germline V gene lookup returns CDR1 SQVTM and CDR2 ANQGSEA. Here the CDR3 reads CSAETGDGYTF. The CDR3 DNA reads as TGCAGCGCCGAGACAGGGGATGGCTACACCTTC.